This T cell receptor beta chain was recorded in a study of cytomegalovirus exposure and HLA in healthy donors (dated by TCRdb to 2016 to 2017). Study-level background: The 666 repertoires of the first cohort and the roughly 110 validation repertoires were produced on the same platform, according to a later analysis. The aim of the study was to test whether cataloging public T cell receptors could identify signatures of past pathogen exposure. In addition to the first cohort of 666 subjects, a separate validation cohort of 120 different subjects was used. To predict cytomegalovirus infection status, the study combined high-throughput TCR immunosequencing, statistical association of individual TCRs with disease status, and machine learning.

On this clone itself: What this receptor recognizes is not known. No base-level quality is on record; no much larger clone is a single base apart.

The library was made by the immunoSEQ multiplex PCR assay. Processing in the source paper ran as follows. A statistical classification framework was built for diagnosing cytomegalovirus status from the catalog of TCR beta chain sequences. The source is immuneACCESS, and TCRdb retained only in-frame sequences with V and J called. Part of the clones is not carried over; for the studies checked, unresolved V genes explain less than half of this, and the remainder is unexplained. V, J and clone size reflect that table, while D and trimming were determined from the DNA. Here the sample has 150,000 to 160,000 clones; roughly 86% occur a single time. The ten largest clones capture approximately 2% of the sample. Here is what the overall study found, with its caveats: A later analysis had no HLA typing for the validation cohort, so co-occurrence there was scored across all 130 or so repertoires. In vitro tests confirmed that a few of the cytomegalovirus-associated TCR beta chains recognize cytomegalovirus antigens. The authors suggested that the approach could potentially be generalized to other disease states and immunological phenotypes. A later analysis found that TCRs clustered in the first cohort also tended to co-occur in the 95 to 150 validation repertoires, with 94% of cluster scores above 0. The study gave a list of under 200 TCR beta chains associated with cytomegalovirus. In both the original and validation cohorts, the classifier was reported to diagnose cytomegalovirus status with high specificity and sensitivity. Most TCR sequences were seen in very few donors, while some public TCRs were found in many individuals.

V and J are trimmed by 5 bases and 3 bases, and the gene matches miss 12 bases of the junction. The germline V gene supplies CDR1 MDHEN and CDR2 SYDVKM. From its cysteine to its phenylalanine, the CDR3 spans 16 amino acids. The DNA shown is the 48-base CDR3, in frame from base 1. Separate from the roughly 650-subject first cohort, the validation cohort of about 110 subjects was the group to which the donors belonged. The sequence was obtained from a human donor in good health. The V gene is TRBV28 and the J gene is TRBJ2-7; the junction holds 8 bases that match TRBD2. The sequencing sample was made of PBMCs. The sequenced DNA: TGTGCCAGCAGTACTCTTCGGCTAGCGGGTAGCTACGAGCAGTACTTC. Its protein reads: CASSTLRLAGSYEQYF.